The rows below give T cell receptor beta chains drawn from one sample of a study of T cell responses to AZD1222 COVID-19 vaccine. Profiling relied on immunoSEQ multiplex PCR, and the TCRdb table lists in-frame clones only, not all of them. The sample holds around 80,000 clones, approximately 85% seen once. Here the sequenced sample was peripheral blood, taken 28 days after the second AZD1222 dose. These receptors were taken from an adult who received the AZD1222 COVID-19 vaccine. The CDR3 runs from the conserved cysteine through the conserved F or W. The D gene is left open where the match is weak. Where a row states a size, it is once, few, many or the class of an expanded clone; other rows omit it.

>TRBV5-1|once|TRBJ2-3|TRBD1
CASSLAGTVTDTQYF
TGCGCCAGCAGCTTGGCGGGGACAGTCACAGATACGCAGTATTTT
>TRBV2|NA|TRBJ1-1|NA
CASSQGTARVTEAFF
TGTGCCAGCAGCCAAGGGACCGCCCGGGTCACTGAAGCTTTCTTT
>TRBV2|few|TRBJ1-3|NA
CASREKGYGNTIYF
TGTGCCAGCAGAGAGAAAGGGTACGGAAACACCATATATTTT
>TRBV6-5|NA|TRBJ1-4|TRBD1
CAGRGQGLEKLFF
TGTGCCGGACGGGGACAGGGGCTTGAAAAACTGTTTTTT
>TRBV19|NA|TRBJ1-5|TRBD1
CASSTWDRANQPQHF
TGTGCCAGTAGTACTTGGGACAGGGCAAATCAGCCCCAGCATTTT
>TRBV10-3|NA|TRBJ2-3|TRBD1
CAISDGTGDYTDTQYF
TGTGCCATCAGTGATGGGACAGGGGATTACACAGATACGCAGTATTTT
>TRBV19|NA|TRBJ1-5|NA
CASSIERQSHQPQHF
TGTGCCAGTAGTATAGAGCGACAGAGCCATCAGCCCCAGCATTTT
>TRBV2|NA|TRBJ2-3|NA
CASRGLPDTQYF
TGTGCCAGCAGGGGATTGCCAGATACGCAGTATTTT
>TRBV18|NA|TRBJ2-3|TRBD2
CASSPGRTSGGDTQYF
TGTGCCAGCTCACCAGGGAGGACTAGCGGAGGGGATACGCAGTATTTT
>TRBV5-8|NA|TRBJ1-4|NA
CASSLLASVREKLFF
TGTGCCAGCAGCTTGTTGGCCTCAGTCAGGGAAAAACTGTTTTTT
>TRBV28|NA|TRBJ2-6|NA
CASSSPFAGRSGANVLTF
TGTGCCAGCAGTTCACCGTTCGCAGGGCGCTCTGGGGCCAACGTCCTGACTTTC
>TRBV4-1|NA|TRBJ1-1|NA
CASSHLGTGNTEAFF
TGCGCCAGCAGCCATCTGGGGACTGGAAACACTGAAGCTTTCTTT
>TRBV10-3|once|TRBJ2-3|NA
CAITGSGSTDTQYF
TGTGCCATCACTGGATCGGGTAGCACAGATACGCAGTATTTT
>TRBV5-6|NA|TRBJ2-2|TRBD2
CASSPELASGELFF
TGTGCCAGCAGCCCGGAACTAGCGTCCGGGGAGCTGTTTTTT
>TRBV2|NA|TRBJ1-2|NA
CASRADYGGYTF
TGTGCCAGCAGGGCCGACTACGGGGGCTACACCTTC
>TRBV18|NA|TRBJ2-7|NA
CASSPLNSYEQYF
TGTGCCAGCTCACCACTAAACTCCTACGAGCAGTACTTC
>TRBV12-3/TRBV12-4|NA|TRBJ1-2|NA
CASSFGQTAMRTF
TGTGCCAGCAGTTTCGGACAGACGGCCATGCGCACCTTC
>TRBV30|NA|TRBJ1-2|NA
CAWSYGEGYGYTF
TGTGCCTGGAGTTACGGGGAGGGCTATGGCTACACCTTC
>TRBV6-6|few|TRBJ2-7|NA
CASSTIQQGSEQYF
TGTGCCAGCAGTACGATCCAACAGGGTTCCGAGCAGTACTTC
>TRBV2|NA|TRBJ2-1|NA
CASSESGYHEQFF
TGTGCCAGCAGTGAATCAGGGTACCATGAGCAGTTCTTC
>TRBV3-1/TRBV3-2|NA|TRBJ1-4|NA
CASSPASATYEKLFF
TGTGCCAGCAGCCCAGCGTCGGCTACTTATGAAAAACTGTTTTTT
>TRBV6-5|NA|TRBJ1-4|NA
CASSRAAATNEKLFF
TGTGCCAGCAGTCGCGCAGCCGCAACTAATGAAAAACTGTTTTTT
>TRBV28|NA|TRBJ2-1|NA
CASSQQGGTNNEQFF
TGTGCCAGCAGCCAACAGGGGGGGACCAACAATGAGCAGTTCTTC
>TRBV19|once|TRBJ1-2|NA
CASSIRRTRDHGYTF
TGTGCCAGTAGTATTCGTAGGACCAGAGACCATGGCTACACCTTC
>TRBV14|NA|TRBJ2-6|NA
CASSQGFSGANVLTF
TGTGCCAGCAGCCAAGGGTTCTCTGGGGCCAACGTCCTGACTTTC
>TRBV7-6|once|TRBJ2-1|NA
CASSARGAEEQFF
TGTGCCAGCAGCGCCCGGGGGGCTGAGGAGCAGTTCTTC
>TRBV5-1|NA|TRBJ1-6|NA
CASSLGPSYNSPLHF
TGCGCCAGCAGCTTAGGACCAAGCTATAATTCACCCCTCCACTTT
>TRBV10-3|NA|TRBJ2-3|NA
CAISEGTPDTQYF
TGTGCCATCAGTGAAGGGACGCCAGATACGCAGTATTTT
>TRBV7-2|few|TRBJ2-1|NA
CASSLGGIEQFF
TGTGCCAGCAGCTTAGGAGGTATTGAGCAGTTCTTC